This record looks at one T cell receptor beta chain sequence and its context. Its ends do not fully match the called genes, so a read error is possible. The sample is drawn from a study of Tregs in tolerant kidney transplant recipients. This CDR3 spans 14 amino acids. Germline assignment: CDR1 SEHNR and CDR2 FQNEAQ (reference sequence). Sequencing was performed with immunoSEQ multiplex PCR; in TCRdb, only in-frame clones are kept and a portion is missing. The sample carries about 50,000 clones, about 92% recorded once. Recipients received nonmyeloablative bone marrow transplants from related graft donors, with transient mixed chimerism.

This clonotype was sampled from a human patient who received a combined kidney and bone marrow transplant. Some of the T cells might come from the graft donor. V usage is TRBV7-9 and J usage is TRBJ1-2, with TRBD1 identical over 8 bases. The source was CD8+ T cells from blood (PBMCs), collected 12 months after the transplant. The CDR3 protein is CANSFGQGVYGYTF. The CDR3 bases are TGTGCCAACAGCTTCGGACAGGGTGTTTATGGCTACACCTTC.